Presented here are 32 T cell receptor beta chains from one specimen sequenced in a study of blood T cells in healthy people across ages. Primed by a sample-barcoded 5' primer and a J-beta primer mix, a second PCR proceeded for about 7 to 11 cycles. Using its own MiXCR run on the 5' RACE reads, TCRdb lists one record per CDR3 protein. Of roughly 700,000 distinct CDR3 sequences in the sample, roughly 50% were seen once. Material for sequencing was blood. The receptor source for this set is an older woman in good health.

This rearrangement joins TRBV5-1 to TRBJ2-5, with 7 bases fitting TRBD1. The J segment lost 3 bases and the V segment lost 6 bases, leaving 5 bases of the junction unmatched. CDR1 is SGHRS, CDR2 YFSETQ, per germline. The CDR3 runs to 13 residues. The CDR3 reads CASTPTGKETQYF. The CDR3 bases are TGCGCCAGCACCCCGACAGGGAAAGAGACCCAGTACTTC.

The rearrangement uses TRBV27 and TRBJ2-7; D might be TRBD1 (6 bases). The end of the DNA aligns better with TRBJ2-5, so the J call may be wrong. The CDR3 spans 15 residues. The germline gives CDR1 MNHEY, CDR2 SMNVEV (reference sequence). This CDR3 reads CASSSVGRQEETQYF. The CDR3 bases are TGTGCCAGCAGTTCCGTAGGAAGACAGGAGGAGACCCAGTACTTC.

The chain has TRBV21-1 and TRBJ1-2; the D call TRBD1 from the table was never checked on the DNA. TRBV21-1 is noted as a pseudogene. CDR3 length: 13 amino acids. The CDR3 protein is CARTGGKDYGYTF. CDR3 DNA sequence: TGTGCCAGGACAGGGGGCAAGGACTATGGCTACACCTTC.

J is TRBJ2-1 and V is TRBV15, with a weak D call TRBD1 (5 bases). This CDR3 spans 15 amino acids. V lost 0 bases to trimming and J lost 1 base, with 7 bases between them. Germline V lookup: CDR1 LNHNV, CDR2 YYDKDF (reference sequence). This CDR3 reads CATSRDKGSYNEQFF. CDR3 in DNA: TGTGCCACCAGCAGAGACAAGGGGTCCTACAATGAGCAGTTCTTC.

The CDR3 bases are TGTGCCAGCAGCTTATGGACCCGAGGAAGCGAGCAGTACTTC. The encoded protein is CASSLWTRGSEQYF. The chain carries TRBV7-2 and TRBJ2-7, with no clear D. The germline V and J ends were trimmed by 2 bases and 6 bases, with 14 bases remaining between them. CDR1 and CDR2 (germline): SGHTA, FQGNSA. This CDR3 has 14 amino acids.

V gene TRBV12-3 or TRBV12-4 combines with J gene TRBJ2-2, with 7 nucleotides matching TRBD2. The CDR3 has 15 residues. V shed 6 bases and J 5 bases; nucleotides not matched to a gene: 9. CDR3 protein: CASSTIAGGTGELFF. The CDR3 nucleotides read TGTGCCAGCAGCACCATAGCGGGTGGGACCGGGGAGCTGTTTTTT.

This clonotype was recorded a few times. V gene TRBV7-2 combines with J gene TRBJ2-7, with 11 bases aligning to TRBD2. The CDR3 covers 16 residues. After removal of 4 bases from V and 4 bases from J, the junction contained 9 bases not matched to a gene. From germline, CDR1 is SGHTA and CDR2 FQGNSA. CDR3 in amino acids: CASSYKLAGAGYEQYF. In DNA, the CDR3 is TGTGCCAGCAGCTACAAACTAGCGGGAGCTGGTTACGAGCAGTACTTC.

The genes are TRBV10-3 and TRBJ1-2; 8 nucleotides align to TRBD1. The J segment lost 5 bases and the V segment lost 0 bases, leaving 5 bases of the junction unmatched. CDR1 is ENHRY and CDR2 is SYGVKD in the germline V gene. The CDR3 totals 15 residues. CDR3 amino acids: CAISESLQGGYGYTF. The CDR3, as DNA: TGTGCCATCAGTGAGTCCCTACAGGGGGGATATGGCTACACCTTC.

Comment on this clonotype: The junction and the germline gene differ at one end; a read error may be behind it. The rearrangement uses TRBV28 and TRBJ2-2; D possibly corresponds to TRBD2 (5 bases). The length of the CDR3 is 16 residues. Germline-derived CDR1 and CDR2 are MDHEN and SYDVKM. The CDR3 region is CASSDSGLSRIGELFF. CDR3 sequence (DNA): TGTGCCAGCAGTGACTCTGGACTTAGTAGGATCGGGGAGCTGTTTTTC.

This chain joins TRBV28 and TRBJ2-1; no definite D call. The germline V gene encodes CDR1 MDHEN and CDR2 SYDVKM. The CDR3 is 12 amino acids. V was shortened by 2 bases and J by 7 bases, with 6 bases between the two germline ends. CDR3 residues: CASSLRANEQFF. CDR3 sequence (DNA): TGTGCCAGCAGTTTAAGGGCTAATGAGCAGTTCTTC. Full variable domain (outside the CDR3, taken from reference TRBV28 and TRBJ2-1): DVKVTQSSRYLVKRTGEKVFLECVQDMDHENMFWYRQDPGLGLRLIYFSYDVKMKEKGDIPEGYSVSREKKERFSLILESASTNQTSMYLCASSLRANEQFFGPGTRLTVL.

In its sample, this clonotype was seen once. V is TRBV29-1 and J is TRBJ2-2, with a weak D call TRBD2 (7 bases). The germline V gene has CDR1 SQVTM and CDR2 ANQGSEA. The CDR3 runs to 14 residues. Trimming stripped 8 bases from V and 3 bases from J, with 16 bases between. The CDR3 protein is CSSRRGGDTGELFF. DNA of the CDR3: TGCAGCTCCCGAAGGGGGGGGGACACCGGGGAGCTGTTTTTT.

This clonotype was counted at least ten times. V gene TRBV29-1 combines with J gene TRBJ2-5; D is tentatively TRBD1 or TRBD2 (5 bases each). From germline, CDR1 is SQVTM and CDR2 ANQGSEA. V lost 6 bases, J lost 4 bases, and 18 bases lay in between. This CDR3 has 14 amino acids. CDR3: CSVWDPMRGETQYF. The CDR3 region has the DNA TGCAGCGTCTGGGACCCGATGAGGGGAGAGACCCAGTACTTC.

This clonotype has only a few counts. This chain uses TRBV4-1 with TRBJ1-2, with 7 bases that match TRBD1. Per germline, CDR1 MGHRA and CDR2 YSYEKL. The CDR3 extends over 14 amino acids. Trimming removed 3 bases from V and 6 bases from J; junction bases left unmatched: 7. The CDR3 DNA reads TGCGCCAGCAGCCAGACCCGGGACAGCCATGGCTACACCTTC. It codes for CASSQTRDSHGYTF.

The chain recombines TRBV10-1 with TRBJ2-7; 7 bases agree with TRBD1. Germline trimming cut 3 bases from V and 2 bases from J; bases unmatched to any gene: 4. Germline CDR1 is WNHNN and CDR2 is SYGVQD (reference sequence). The CDR3 sequence is 14 residues long. CDR3 nucleotides: TGCGCCAGCAGTGACCGGGACAGCGCCTACGAGCAGTACTTC. It yields the protein CASSDRDSAYEQYF.

This chain joins TRBV27 and TRBJ2-5; TRBD1 might be the D (5 bases). This CDR3 comprises 15 residues. The ends were cut back, 3 bases at V and 2 bases at J, with 13 bases in the middle. Germline loops: CDR1 MNHEY, CDR2 SMNVEV (reference sequence). In nucleotides, the CDR3 is TGTGCCAGCAGTTTCATGGTTGGGGCACAAGAGACCCAGTACTTC. As protein: CASSFMVGAQETQYF.

The V gene is TRBV3-1, the J gene TRBJ2-1; TRBD2 agrees at 15 bases. Per the germline V gene, CDR1 is LGHDT and CDR2 is YNNKEL (reference sequence). The CDR3 is made up of 19 amino acids. J was trimmed by 0 bases and V by 3 bases; bases with no gene match: 6. The CDR3: CASSQGLAGGPSSYNEQFF. The CDR3 DNA sequence: TGTGCCAGCAGCCAGGGACTAGCGGGAGGCCCAAGCTCCTACAATGAGCAGTTCTTC.

This rearrangement joins TRBV7-2 to TRBJ1-1; no clear D gene. The V end lost 2 bases, the J end lost 3 bases, and 7 bases lay between the germline ends. The CDR3 consists of 13 residues. Germline V CDR1 and CDR2: SGHTA, FQGNSA. The CDR3: CASSLRAYTEAFF. The CDR3 bases are TGTGCCAGCAGCTTAAGAGCGTACACTGAAGCTTTCTTT.

Worth noting for this clonotype: The junction shows a germline mismatch at one end, possibly a read error. The CDR3 bases are TGTGCCTGCAGCCCTTCGGACAGGGGACGAAACACTGAAGCTTTCTTT. It yields the protein CACSPSDRGRNTEAFF. V is TRBV4-2 and J is TRBJ1-1; 9 positions match TRBD1. The CDR3 covers 16 residues. In germline, CDR1 is LGHNA, CDR2 YNFKEQ.

The V call is TRBV28, the J call TRBJ2-3; D is undetermined. This CDR3 is built from 12 residues. V was cut by 7 bases and J by 3 bases, with 8 bases left in between. CDR1 is MDHEN and CDR2 is SYDVKM in the germline V gene. The CDR3 spells CASTGTTDTQYF. CDR3 nucleotides: TGTGCCAGCACAGGAACGACAGATACGCAGTATTTT.

The chain employs TRBV3-1 and TRBJ1-1; perhaps TRBD1 as D (6 bases). Trimming cost V 6 bases and J 5 bases, with 16 bases left between them. The CDR3 length is 14 residues. Looked up from germline, CDR1 is LGHDT and CDR2 is YNNKEL (reference sequence). CDR3 bases: TGTGCCAGCAGTTCTCACAGGGCCTTTACTGAAGCTTTCTTT. Its translation: CASSSHRAFTEAFF. Looking up the rest from reference TRBV3-1 and TRBJ1-1 gives the full variable domain: DTAVSQTPKYLVTQMGNDKSIKCEQNLGHDTMYWYKQDSKKFLKIMFSYNNKELIINETVPNRFSPKSPDKAHLNLHINSLELGDSAVYFCASSSHRAFTEAFFGQGTRLTVV.

This chain joins TRBV6-2 or TRBV6-3 and TRBJ2-1, with D maybe TRBD2 (5 bases). Germline V gives CDR1 MNHEY, CDR2 SVGEGT. The CDR3 has 18 amino acids. V gave up 5 bases and J gave up 0 bases, with 20 bases separating them. The CDR3 DNA sequence: TGTGCCAGCAGTCCTATTAAGCTAGCCCTGGGCTCCTACAATGAGCAGTTCTTC. It translates to CASSPIKLALGSYNEQFF.

This clonotype was counted a few times. The chain's CDR3 is CSGQTNEQFF. In DNA form, the CDR3 reads TGCAGCGGGCAGACTAATGAGCAGTTCTTC. This chain uses TRBV29-1 with TRBJ2-1; D call uncertain. V gave up 7 bases and J gave up 7 bases, with 8 bases separating them. CDR3 size: 10 residues. The germline gives CDR1 SQVTM, CDR2 ANQGSEA.

The CDR3 DNA is TGCGCCAGCAGCCTCAGTCCGGGACAGCAAGAGACCCAGTACTTC. Its translation: CASSLSPGQQETQYF. The chain recombines TRBV5-1 with TRBJ2-5; 7 nucleotides match TRBD1. The ends lost 4 bases at V and 2 bases at J; junction bases unmatched: 8. The CDR3 has 15 amino acids. Per germline, CDR1 SGHRS and CDR2 YFSETQ. The variable domain in full, with the rest retrieved from reference TRBV5-1 and TRBJ2-5, is KAGVTQTPRYLIKTRGQQVTLSCSPISGHRSVSWYQQTPGQGLQFLFEYFSETQRNKGNFPGRFSGRQFSNSRSEMNVSTLELGDSALYLCASSLSPGQQETQYFGPGTRLLVL.

The rearrangement links TRBV11-2 to TRBJ2-1; D may be TRBD2 (6 bases). The J call may be wrong; the DNA end is better matched by TRBJ2-7. The germline CDR1 and CDR2 sequences are SGHAT and FQNNGV. The CDR3 spans 15 residues. The CDR3 sequence: CASRMGGSSYNEQYF. The CDR3 DNA is TGTGCCAGCAGAATGGGGGGAAGCTCCTACAATGAGCAGTACTTC.

This clonotype was seen at least ten times. This chain uses TRBV28 with TRBJ2-5; TRBD1 matches at 7 bases. The ends lost 6 bases at V and 5 bases at J; junction bases unmatched: 6. This CDR3 is built from 13 residues. Germline CDR1 reads MDHEN; CDR2 reads SYDVKM. The CDR3, as DNA: TGTGCCAGCAGCGATAGGGGGCGTGAGACCCAGTACTTC. Translating it yields CASSDRGRETQYF. Complete variable domain (other parts from reference TRBV28 and TRBJ2-5): DVKVTQSSRYLVKRTGEKVFLECVQDMDHENMFWYRQDPGLGLRLIYFSYDVKMKEKGDIPEGYSVSREKKERFSLILESASTNQTSMYLCASSDRGRETQYFGPGTRLLVL.

CDR3 loop: CASTGTGERRGYTF. The CDR3 nucleotides read TGTGCCAGCACTGGGACAGGGGAACGTCGTGGCTACACCTTC. The chain employs TRBV28 and TRBJ1-2, with 10 bases identical to TRBD1. Germline V gives CDR1 MDHEN, CDR2 SYDVKM. With 7 bases clipped from V and 7 bases from J, the junction kept 9 bases outside the gene matches. This CDR3 has 14 residues.

This chain joins TRBV6-6 and TRBJ1-2, with D tentatively TRBD1 (5 bases). CDR3 size: 14 residues. Germline assignment: CDR1 MNHNY and CDR2 SVGAGI (reference sequence). The V gene lost 7 bases and the J gene lost 4 bases, with 16 bases spanning the gap. CDR3 protein: CASTPAGSFYGYTF. CDR3 nucleotides: TGTGCCAGCACCCCGGCAGGGAGTTTCTATGGCTACACCTTC.

The genes are TRBV29-1 and TRBJ2-3, with 7 bases aligning to TRBD2. The V gene's germline CDR1 is SQVTM and CDR2 ANQGSEA. V was clipped by 3 bases and J by 5 bases; unmatched bases: 5. The CDR3 runs 13 residues. CDR3 in amino acids: CSVDGLAEDTQYF. The CDR3 DNA reads as TGCAGCGTTGATGGCCTAGCGGAAGATACGCAGTATTTT.

V is TRBV7-6 and J is TRBJ1-1; the D gene is possibly TRBD1 (5 bases). Germline V lookup: CDR1 SGHVS, CDR2 FNYEAQ. The CDR3 loop spans 14 amino acids. V was pared by 3 bases and J by 0 bases, with 8 bases between. The CDR3 is CASSLRQMNTEAFF. DNA of the CDR3: TGTGCCAGCAGCTTGCGACAGATGAACACTGAAGCTTTCTTT.

This chain uses TRBV10-3 with TRBJ2-1; 13 bases map to TRBD2. Germline V gene sequence: CDR1 ENHRY, CDR2 SYGVKD. V was pared by 7 bases and J by 4 bases, with 7 bases of the junction left unmatched. The CDR3 is 16 amino acids. CDR3 sequence (DNA): TGTGCCATCAACCCGGGACTAGCGGGGTCTTACAATGAGCAGTTCTTC. It specifies CAINPGLAGSYNEQFF.

Many counts were recorded for this clonotype. J is TRBJ1-5 and V is TRBV20-1; D gene ambiguous. Germline V gene lookup returns CDR1 DFQATT and CDR2 SNEGSKA (reference sequence). This CDR3 is 13 amino acids long. V was trimmed by 7 bases and J by 3 bases, leaving 13 bases between them. The CDR3 spells CSVRRSDNQPQHF. CDR3 in DNA: TGCAGTGTTCGACGGAGCGACAATCAGCCCCAGCATTTT.

The chain employs TRBV28 and TRBJ2-7; TRBD2 is a possible D gene (6 bases). Trimming took off 5 bases at V and 4 bases at J, with 12 bases between the two ends. CDR3 length: 13 residues. The germline V gene has CDR1 MDHEN and CDR2 SYDVKM. DNA of the CDR3: TGTGCCAGCAGTGCGGGACGGGGATACGAGCAGTACTTC. Its translation is CASSAGRGYEQYF.